This T cell receptor (beta chain) was sequenced in a study of cytomegalovirus exposure and HLA in healthy donors. Study-wide results and limits: As a later analysis revealed, most CMV-associated TCR beta chains appeared HLA-restricted. The records held CMV serostatus as the only immune exposure information.

V gave up 4 bases and J gave up 0 bases; unmatched junction bases: 15. CDR1 and CDR2 from the germline V gene are SGHAT and FQNNGV. There are 19 residues in the CDR3. Concerning this clone itself: The antigen remains unidentified.

PCR employed 60 Vbeta and 13 Jbeta primers. The protocol was immunoSEQ multiplex PCR, while the TCRdb copy is restricted to in-frame clones and leaves out a portion. Of 100,000 to 150,000 clones listed, about 74% are singletons. The material sequenced was PBMCs. The clonotype originates from a woman between 50 and 59 years old in good health and CMV-seropositive. V usage is TRBV11-2 and J usage is TRBJ1-3; 7 bases match TRBD1. For the CDR3, the DNA is TGTGCCAGCAGCTCCACGGGACAGTTTATTAATTTCTCTGGAAACACCATATATTTT. Its protein product is CASSSTGQFINFSGNTIYF.